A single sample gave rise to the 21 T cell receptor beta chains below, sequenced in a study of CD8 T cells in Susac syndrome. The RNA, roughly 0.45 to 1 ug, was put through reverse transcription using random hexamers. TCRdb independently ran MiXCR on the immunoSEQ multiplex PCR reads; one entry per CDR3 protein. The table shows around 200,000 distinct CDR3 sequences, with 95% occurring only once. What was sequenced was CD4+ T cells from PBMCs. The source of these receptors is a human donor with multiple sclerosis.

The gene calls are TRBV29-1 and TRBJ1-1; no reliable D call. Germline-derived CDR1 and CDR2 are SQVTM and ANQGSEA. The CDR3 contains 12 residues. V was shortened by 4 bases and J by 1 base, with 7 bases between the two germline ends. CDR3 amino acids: CSVVPGNTEAFF. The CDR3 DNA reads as TGCAGCGTTGTCCCAGGGAACACTGAAGCTTTCTTT.

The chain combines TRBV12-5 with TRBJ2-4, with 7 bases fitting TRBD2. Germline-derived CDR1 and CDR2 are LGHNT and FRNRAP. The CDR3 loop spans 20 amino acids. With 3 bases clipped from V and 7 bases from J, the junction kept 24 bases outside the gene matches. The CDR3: CASGLYIRDYWSSGGNIQYF. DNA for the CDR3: TGTGCTAGTGGTTTATACATCAGGGACTATTGGTCTAGCGGAGGCAACATTCAGTACTTC.

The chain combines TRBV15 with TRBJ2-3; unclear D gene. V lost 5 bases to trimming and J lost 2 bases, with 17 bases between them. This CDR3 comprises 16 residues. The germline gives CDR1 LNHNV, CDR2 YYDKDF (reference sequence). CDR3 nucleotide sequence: TGTGCCACCAGCCGACGCCTGGCTAGTGACACAGATACGCAGTATTTT. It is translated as CATSRRLASDTDTQYF.

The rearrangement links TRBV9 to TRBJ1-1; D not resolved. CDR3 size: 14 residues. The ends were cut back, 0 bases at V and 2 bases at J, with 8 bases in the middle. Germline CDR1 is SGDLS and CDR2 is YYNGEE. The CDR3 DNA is TGTGCCAGCAGCGTAGGGTCCTTTAACACTGAAGCTTTCTTT. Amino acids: CASSVGSFNTEAFF.

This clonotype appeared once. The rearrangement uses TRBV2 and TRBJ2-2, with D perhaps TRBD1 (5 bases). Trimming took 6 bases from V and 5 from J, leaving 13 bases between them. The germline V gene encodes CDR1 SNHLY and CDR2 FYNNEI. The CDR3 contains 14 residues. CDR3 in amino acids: CASRGSQGTGELFF. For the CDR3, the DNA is TGTGCCAGCAGGGGCAGTCAGGGTACCGGGGAGCTGTTTTTT.

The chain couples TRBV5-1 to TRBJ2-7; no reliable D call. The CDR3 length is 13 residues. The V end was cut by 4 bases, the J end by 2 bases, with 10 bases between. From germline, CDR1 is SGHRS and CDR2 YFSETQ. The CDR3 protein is CASSLETTYEQYF. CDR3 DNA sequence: TGCGCCAGCAGCCTGGAAACAACCTACGAGCAGTACTTC.

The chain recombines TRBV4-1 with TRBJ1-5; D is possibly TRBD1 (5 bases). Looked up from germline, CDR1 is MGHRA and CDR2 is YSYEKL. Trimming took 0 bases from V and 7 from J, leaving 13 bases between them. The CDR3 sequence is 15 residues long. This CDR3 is CASSQDPTEGQPQHF. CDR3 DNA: TGCGCCAGCAGCCAAGATCCGACCGAGGGGCAGCCCCAGCATTTT.

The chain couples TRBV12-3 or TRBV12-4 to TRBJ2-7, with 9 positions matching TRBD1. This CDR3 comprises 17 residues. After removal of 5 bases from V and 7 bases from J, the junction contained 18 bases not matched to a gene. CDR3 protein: CASSHKPGQGLSVEQYV. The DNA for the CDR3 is TGTGCCAGCAGTCACAAACCGGGACAGGGACTCTCTGTGGAGCAGTACGTC.

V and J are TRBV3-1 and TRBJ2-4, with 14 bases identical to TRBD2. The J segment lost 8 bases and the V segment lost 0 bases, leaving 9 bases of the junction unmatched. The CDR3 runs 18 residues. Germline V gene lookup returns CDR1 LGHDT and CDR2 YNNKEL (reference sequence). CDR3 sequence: CASSQEGLAGGPEDIQYF. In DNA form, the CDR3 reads TGTGCCAGCAGCCAAGAAGGACTAGCGGGGGGCCCCGAGGACATTCAGTACTTC. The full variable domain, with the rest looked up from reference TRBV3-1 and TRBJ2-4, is DTAVSQTPKYLVTQMGNDKSIKCEQNLGHDTMYWYKQDSKKFLKIMFSYNNKELIINETVPNRFSPKSPDKAHLNLHINSLELGDSAVYFCASSQEGLAGGPEDIQYFGAGTRLSVL.

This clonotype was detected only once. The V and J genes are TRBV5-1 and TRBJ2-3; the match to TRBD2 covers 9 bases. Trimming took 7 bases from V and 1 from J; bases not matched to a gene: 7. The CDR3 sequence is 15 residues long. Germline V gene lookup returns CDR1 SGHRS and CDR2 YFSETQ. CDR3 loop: CASGVAGAGTDTQYF. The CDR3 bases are TGCGCCAGCGGAGTAGCGGGGGCCGGCACAGATACGCAGTATTTT.

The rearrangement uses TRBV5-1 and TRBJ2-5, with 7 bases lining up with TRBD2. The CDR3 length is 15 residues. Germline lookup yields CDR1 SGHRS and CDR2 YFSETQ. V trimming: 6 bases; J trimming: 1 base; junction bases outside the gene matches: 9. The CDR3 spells CASTSFTSVQETQYF. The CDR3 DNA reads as TGCGCCAGCACCTCCTTTACTAGCGTCCAAGAGACCCAGTACTTC.

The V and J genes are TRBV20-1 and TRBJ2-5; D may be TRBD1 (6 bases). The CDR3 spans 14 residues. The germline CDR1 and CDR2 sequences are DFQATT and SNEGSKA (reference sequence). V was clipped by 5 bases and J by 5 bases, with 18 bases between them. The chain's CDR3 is CSASQGNLWETQYF. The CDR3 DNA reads TGCAGTGCTTCACAGGGTAACCTGTGGGAGACCCAGTACTTC.

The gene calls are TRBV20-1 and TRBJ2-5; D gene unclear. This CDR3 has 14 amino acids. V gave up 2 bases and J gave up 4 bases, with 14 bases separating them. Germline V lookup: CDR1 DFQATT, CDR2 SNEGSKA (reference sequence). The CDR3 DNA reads TGCAGTGCTAGACCCCTTAGGGAAGGAGAGACCCAGTACTTC. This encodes CSARPLREGETQYF.

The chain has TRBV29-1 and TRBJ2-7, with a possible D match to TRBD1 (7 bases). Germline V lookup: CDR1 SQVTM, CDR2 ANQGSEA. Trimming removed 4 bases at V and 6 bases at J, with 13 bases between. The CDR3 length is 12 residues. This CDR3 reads CSVAEGAAEQYF. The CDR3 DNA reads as TGCAGCGTTGCGGAGGGGGCAGCCGAGCAGTACTTC.

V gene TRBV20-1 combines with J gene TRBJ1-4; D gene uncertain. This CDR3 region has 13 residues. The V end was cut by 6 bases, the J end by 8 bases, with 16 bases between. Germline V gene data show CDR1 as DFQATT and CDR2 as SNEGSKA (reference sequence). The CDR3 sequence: CSALATGREKLFF. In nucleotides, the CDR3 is TGCAGTGCCCTGGCTACGGGGAGAGAAAAACTGTTTTTT.

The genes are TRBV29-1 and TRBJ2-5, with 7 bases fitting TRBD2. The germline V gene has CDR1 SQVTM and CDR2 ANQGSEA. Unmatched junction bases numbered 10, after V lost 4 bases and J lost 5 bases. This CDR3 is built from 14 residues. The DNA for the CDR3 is TGCAGCGTTGGGGCTAGCGGCCTACGGGAGACCCAGTACTTC. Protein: CSVGASGLRETQYF.

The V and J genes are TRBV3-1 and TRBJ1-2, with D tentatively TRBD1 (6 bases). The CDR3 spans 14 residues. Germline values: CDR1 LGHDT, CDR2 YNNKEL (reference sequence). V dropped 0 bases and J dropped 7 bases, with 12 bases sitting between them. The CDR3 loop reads CASSQEVQGPGYTF. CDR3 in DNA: TGTGCCAGCAGCCAAGAGGTACAGGGACCTGGCTACACCTTC.

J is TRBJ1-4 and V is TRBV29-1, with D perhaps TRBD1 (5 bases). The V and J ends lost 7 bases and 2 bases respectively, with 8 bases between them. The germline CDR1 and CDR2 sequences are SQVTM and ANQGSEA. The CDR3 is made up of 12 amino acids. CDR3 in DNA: TGCAGCGCCCGGGACACTAATGAAAAACTGTTTTTT. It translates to CSARDTNEKLFF.

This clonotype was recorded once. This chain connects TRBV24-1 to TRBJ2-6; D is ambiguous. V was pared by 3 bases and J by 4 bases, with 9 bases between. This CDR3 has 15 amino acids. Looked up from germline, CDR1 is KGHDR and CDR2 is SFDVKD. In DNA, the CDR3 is TGTGCCACCAGTGATCCCTCCCGGGGGGCCAACGTCCTGACTTTC. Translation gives CATSDPSRGANVLTF.

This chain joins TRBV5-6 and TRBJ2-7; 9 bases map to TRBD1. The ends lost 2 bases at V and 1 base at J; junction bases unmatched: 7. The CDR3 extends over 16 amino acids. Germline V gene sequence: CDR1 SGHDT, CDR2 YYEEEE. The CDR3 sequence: CASSFSGTGPSYEQYV. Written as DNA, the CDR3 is TGTGCCAGCAGCTTTTCGGGGACAGGGCCATCCTACGAGCAGTACGTC.

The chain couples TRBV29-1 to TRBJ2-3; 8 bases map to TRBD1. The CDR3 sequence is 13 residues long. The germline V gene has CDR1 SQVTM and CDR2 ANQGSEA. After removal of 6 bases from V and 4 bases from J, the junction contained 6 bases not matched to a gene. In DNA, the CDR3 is TGCAGCGTGAACAGGGGGAACGCAGATACGCAGTATTTT. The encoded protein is CSVNRGNADTQYF.